The rows below give T cell receptor beta chains drawn from one sample of a study of technical replicates of blood from a few donors. Libraries were prepared by immunoSEQ multiplex PCR; TCRdb keeps only in-frame clonotypes and omits some of them. The sample carries some 70,000 clones, 95% to 97% recorded once. Sequenced input: T cells isolated from PBMCs. All receptors derive from a human donor in good health. CDR3s include the opening cysteine and the closing phenylalanine or tryptophan. D genes are given only for firm matches. Not all rows give a size; the values are once, few, many and, for expanded clones, a class.

D: -
J: TRBJ2-3
V: TRBV28
size: once
DNA: TGTGCCAGCAGTCTAGGCCCTTCTCACACAGATACGCAGTATTTT
CDR3: CASSLGPSHTDTQYF

D: -
J: TRBJ2-3
V: TRBV30
size: -
DNA: TGTGCCTGGAGTCTCTTGGGGCGAGCTTGGGGCACAGATACGCAGTATTTT
CDR3: CAWSLLGRAWGTDTQYF

D: TRBD2
J: TRBJ2-7
V: TRBV9
size: -
DNA: TGTGCCAGCAGCGAGGGACTAGGCTACGAGCAGTACTTC
CDR3: CASSEGLGYEQYF

D: -
J: TRBJ2-2
V: TRBV27
size: -
DNA: TGTGCCAGCAGTTTCGGCGGGGAGCTGTTTTTT
CDR3: CASSFGGELFF

D: -
J: TRBJ2-7
V: TRBV29-1
size: -
DNA: TGCAGCGTTAGTCAGTTTGACTACGAGCAGTACTTC
CDR3: CSVSQFDYEQYF

D: -
J: TRBJ2-5
V: TRBV2
size: -
DNA: TGTGCCAGCAGCCCGAGGGTAGTTAGCGAGACCCAGTACTTC
CDR3: CASSPRVVSETQYF

D: TRBD1
J: TRBJ2-2
V: TRBV12-5
size: -
DNA: TGTGCTAGTGGTTTGGTACAGGGGGCCGGGGAGCTGTTTTTT
CDR3: CASGLVQGAGELFF

D: TRBD2
J: TRBJ2-1
V: TRBV7-2
size: -
DNA: TGTGCCAGCCGTCCCGGGACTAGTAAGAATGAGCAGTTCTTC
CDR3: CASRPGTSKNEQFF

D: TRBD1
J: TRBJ2-7
V: TRBV5-4
size: -
DNA: TGTGCCAGCAGCTCCGGGACAGCATACGAGCAGTACTTC
CDR3: CASSSGTAYEQYF

D: -
J: TRBJ1-5
V: TRBV27
size: once
DNA: TGTGCCAGCAGTTTATCCACAGGAGATCAGCCCCAGCATTTT
CDR3: CASSLSTGDQPQHF

D: TRBD2
J: TRBJ2-7
V: TRBV4-1
size: once
DNA: TGCGCCAGCAGCCCCGTAGAAACGGGAGGGTTAGACGAGCAGTACTTC
CDR3: CASSPVETGGLDEQYF

D: -
J: TRBJ1-5
V: TRBV6-6
size: -
DNA: TGTGCCAGCAATAGCAGGAGCGGTAGCAATCAGCCCCAGCATTTT
CDR3: CASNSRSGSNQPQHF

D: TRBD1
J: TRBJ2-5
V: TRBV5-4
size: -
DNA: TGTGCCAGCAGCCCCCCAGGGACAGAGGGGACCCAGTACTTC
CDR3: CASSPPGTEGTQYF

D: -
J: TRBJ2-5
V: TRBV6-5
size: -
DNA: TGTGCCAGCAGTTACGTAGAATACCAAGAGACCCAGTACTTC
CDR3: CASSYVEYQETQYF

D: TRBD1
J: TRBJ1-2
V: TRBV28
size: -
DNA: TGTGCCAGCAGTCGTTCCGGGACAGGGCCGGATGGCTACACCTTC
CDR3: CASSRSGTGPDGYTF

D: -
J: TRBJ1-1
V: TRBV13
size: -
DNA: TGTGCCAGCATCAAACGGGGAGTGGGGGCTTTCTTT
CDR3: CASIKRGVGAFF

D: TRBD1
J: TRBJ1-2
V: TRBV19
size: -
DNA: TGTGCCAGTAGCGTCGGACAGGGGTACTATGGCTACACCTTC
CDR3: CASSVGQGYYGYTF

D: TRBD1
J: TRBJ1-1
V: TRBV28
size: -
DNA: TGTGCCAGCAGTTTAAGACAGGGTTGGGTGAACACTGAAGCTTTCTTT
CDR3: CASSLRQGWVNTEAFF

D: -
J: TRBJ1-5
V: TRBV5-1
size: -
DNA: TGCGCCAGCAGCTTAAGCGGTAGCAATCAGCCCCAGCATTTT
CDR3: CASSLSGSNQPQHF

D: TRBD2
J: TRBJ2-1
V: TRBV7-9
size: -
DNA: TGTGCCAGCAGCATTAGCGGGGGCGCCGCCCGTGAGCAGTTCTTC
CDR3: CASSISGGAAREQFF

D: -
J: TRBJ1-2
V: TRBV30
size: -
DNA: TGTGCCTGGAGTGTATCAGTGTCGGGCTACACCTTC
CDR3: CAWSVSVSGYTF

D: -
J: TRBJ2-7
V: TRBV11-2
size: -
DNA: TGTGCCAGCAGCTTAGATATTACCGAGCCCGGTAAGAAGCAGTACTTC
CDR3: CASSLDITEPGKKQYF